This T cell receptor (beta chain) derives from a study of T cell responses to AZD1222 COVID-19 vaccine. The CDR3 is 13 amino acids. Trimming stripped 3 bases from V and 1 base from J, with 4 bases between. Germline assignment: CDR1 KGHSH and CDR2 LQKENI. The table came from immunoSEQ multiplex PCR; TCRdb's copy has only in-frame clones and leaves some out. The repertoire includes 65,000 to 95,000 clones, around 85% of them detected once, and about 10% sits in the top ten. This material consisted of peripheral blood, taken 28 days after the second AZD1222 dose. This chain joins TRBV18 and TRBJ1-5; no clear D gene. This clonotype was obtained from an adult who received the AZD1222 COVID-19 vaccine. This CDR3 is CASSPGSNQPQHF. The CDR3 DNA reads as TGTGCCAGCTCACCGGGAAGCAATCAGCCCCAGCATTTT.